One and the same sample provided the 30 T cell receptor beta chains below, sequenced in a study of T cell responses to AZD1222 COVID-19 vaccine. The table came from immunoSEQ multiplex PCR; TCRdb's copy has only in-frame clones and leaves some out. The sample yields about 150,000 clones, roughly nine tenths seen once. The sample here was peripheral blood, taken on day 0 of MenACWY control vaccination. All receptors derive from an adult in good health.

The rearrangement uses TRBV24-1 and TRBJ2-1; 11 bases fit TRBD2. CDR1 and CDR2 from the germline V gene are KGHDR and SFDVKD. The length of the CDR3 is 17 residues. V lost 2 bases to trimming and J lost 6 bases; unmatched junction nucleotides: 8. The CDR3 is CATSDSQIAGGSNEQFF. Here the CDR3 DNA reads TGTGCCACCAGTGATTCACAGATAGCGGGAGGGAGCAATGAGCAGTTCTTC.

On this clone: Other nucleotide sequences from this sample produce the same CDR3. The chain uses TRBV19 and TRBJ2-1; possible D gene TRBD2, 5 bases. The CDR3 runs 13 residues. The ends were cut back, 5 bases at V and 4 bases at J, with 9 bases in the middle. CDR1 LNHDA and CDR2 SQIVND come from the germline V gene (reference sequence). The CDR3 loop is CASSPRGYNEQFF. The CDR3 DNA sequence: TGTGCCAGTAGTCCGCGCGGGTACAATGAGCAGTTCTTC.

This chain joins TRBV25-1 and TRBJ2-5; D may be TRBD2 (5 bases). The ends were cut back, 3 bases at V and 5 bases at J, with 16 bases in the middle. Germline values: CDR1 MGHDK, CDR2 SYGVNS. The CDR3 extends over 15 amino acids. The CDR3 loop is CASSDPLGVGETQYF. DNA for the CDR3: TGTGCCAGCAGTGATCCCCTCGGGGTAGGGGAGACCCAGTACTTC.

This clone was observed once. The chain links TRBV7-9 to TRBJ2-7; no definite D call. CDR1 SEHNR and CDR2 FQNEAQ come from the germline V gene (reference sequence). This CDR3 spans 13 amino acids. Trimming cost V 4 bases and J 2 bases, with 9 bases left between them. The CDR3 protein is CASSSGQTYEQYF. The CDR3 nucleotides read TGTGCCAGCAGCTCGGGCCAGACCTACGAGCAGTACTTC.

The V and J genes are TRBV19 and TRBJ1-4, with 7 bases that match TRBD1. CDR3 length: 14 amino acids. V dropped 5 bases and J dropped 8; count of bases not matched to a gene: 8. In germline, CDR1 is LNHDA, CDR2 SQIVND (reference sequence). CDR3 DNA sequence: TGTGCCAGTAGTGGGACAGCGAATAAGGAAAAACTGTTTTTT. The encoded protein is CASSGTANKEKLFF. The full variable domain, its missing parts supplied by reference TRBV19 and TRBJ1-4, is DGGITQSPKYLFRKEGQNVTLSCEQNLNHDAMYWYRQDPGQGLRLIYYSQIVNDFQKGDIAEGYSVSREKKESFPLTVTSAQKNPTAFYLCASSGTANKEKLFFGSGTQLSVL.

The chain has TRBV12-5 and TRBJ1-2, with D possibly TRBD1 on 6 matching bases. The CDR3 runs 13 residues. The V end lost 2 bases, the J end lost 10 bases, and 14 bases lay between the germline ends. Germline V gene lookup returns CDR1 LGHNT and CDR2 FRNRAP. The CDR3 DNA reads TGTGCTAGTGGTTTGTCGGGGGGGGCACCCTACACCTTC. Amino acid sequence: CASGLSGGAPYTF.

The genes are TRBV30 and TRBJ1-2; D gene ambiguous. The CDR3 is 13 amino acids. CDR1 GTSNPN and CDR2 SVGIG come from the germline V gene (reference sequence). Trimming cost V 1 base and J 1 base, with 7 bases left between them. CDR3 amino acids: CAWSEGSNYGYTF. The CDR3 coding sequence is TGTGCCTGGAGTGAAGGCAGTAACTATGGCTACACCTTC.

The chain recombines TRBV5-1 with TRBJ1-5, with D possibly TRBD1 on 5 matching bases. CDR1 is SGHRS and CDR2 is YFSETQ in the germline V gene. This CDR3 has 15 amino acids. V dropped 1 base and J dropped 2 bases, with 10 bases sitting between them. CDR3 nucleotide sequence: TGCGCCAGCAGCTTGTTAGGGGCGGGCAATCAGCCCCAGCATTTT. Translation gives CASSLLGAGNQPQHF.

J is TRBJ1-1 and V is TRBV7-2, with 8 bases that match TRBD1. Trimming at V came to 2 bases and at J to 6 bases, leaving 8 bases not matched to a gene. Germline V lookup: CDR1 SGHTA, CDR2 FQGNSA. This CDR3 has 15 residues. CDR3 nucleotides: TGTGCCAGCAGCTTACTGTCAGGGGGCCAAGCTGAAGCTTTCTTT. Translated, it gives CASSLLSGGQAEAFF.

The chain is built from TRBV3-1 (or the pseudogene TRBV3-2) and TRBJ2-3, with 7 nucleotides matching TRBD1. Germline-derived CDR1 and CDR2 are LGHDT and YNNKEL (reference sequence). This CDR3 contains 15 residues. The V gene end was trimmed by 4 bases and the J gene end by 2 bases; junction bases not matched to a gene: 6. The CDR3 DNA sequence: TGTGCCAGCAGCCCACAGGGGAGATTCACAGATACGCAGTATTTT. Translation gives CASSPQGRFTDTQYF.

The chain is built from TRBV5-1 and TRBJ1-1, with D perhaps matching TRBD1 (6 bases). CDR3 length: 14 amino acids. V was pared by 0 bases and J by 3 bases, with 9 bases between. Looked up from germline, CDR1 is SGHRS and CDR2 is YFSETQ. The CDR3 nucleotides read TGCGCCAGCAGCTTGGACAGGGCGGACACTGAAGCTTTCTTT. Its translation: CASSLDRADTEAFF.

The chain joins TRBV9 to TRBJ2-2; D might be TRBD1 (6 bases). Germline V lookup: CDR1 SGDLS, CDR2 YYNGEE. Trimming shortened V by 0 bases and J by 11 bases, and 11 bases separated the two germline ends. This CDR3 region has 13 residues. Written as DNA, the CDR3 is TGTGCCAGCAGCGTAGACCAGGGGAGAGAGCTGTTTTTT. Amino acids: CASSVDQGRELFF. Looking up the rest from reference TRBV9 and TRBJ2-2 gives the full variable domain: DSGVTQTPKHLITATGQRVTLRCSPRSGDLSVYWYQQSLDQGLQFLIQYYNGEERAKGNILERFSAQQFPDLHSELNLSSLELGDSALYFCASSVDQGRELFFGEGSRLTVL.

The genes are TRBV28 and TRBJ1-2; no reliable D call. The CDR3 consists of 13 residues. Germline V gene sequence: CDR1 MDHEN, CDR2 SYDVKM. The V gene lost 7 bases and the J gene lost 4 bases, with 13 bases spanning the gap. The CDR3 nucleotides read TGTGCCAGCACCCCGGCCAGTCTCTATGGCTACACCTTC. Its translation: CASTPASLYGYTF.

CDR3 residues: CASSLEAYEQYF. DNA for the CDR3: TGTGCCAGCAGCTTAGAAGCCTACGAGCAGTACTTC. This rearrangement joins TRBV7-9 to TRBJ2-7; D not resolved. In germline, CDR1 is SEHNR, CDR2 FQNEAQ (reference sequence). The length of the CDR3 is 12 residues. Trimming removed 1 base from V and 2 bases from J, with 3 bases in between.

The CDR3: CASSNPQYTDTQYF. The CDR3 DNA reads TGTGCCAGCAGCAACCCCCAGTACACAGATACGCAGTATTTT. The chain carries TRBV2 and TRBJ2-3; D ambiguous. Germline V lookup: CDR1 SNHLY, CDR2 FYNNEI. The CDR3 length is 14 residues. V was cut by 6 bases and J by 2 bases, with 12 bases left in between.

The rearrangement joins TRBV6-6 to TRBJ2-3, with D hard to call. The germline CDR1 and CDR2 sequences are MNHNY and SVGAGI (reference sequence). There are 16 residues in the CDR3. V lost 2 bases, J lost 0 bases, and 12 bases lay in between. In nucleotides, the CDR3 is TGTGCCAGCAGTTACCCTGAAAAATTTAGCACAGATACGCAGTATTTT. Its translation is CASSYPEKFSTDTQYF.

This chain connects TRBV10-3 to TRBJ2-5, with a tentative D call TRBD2 (6 bases). Trimming took off 6 bases at V and 2 bases at J, with 13 bases between the two ends. Per germline, CDR1 ENHRY and CDR2 SYGVKD. The CDR3 extends over 14 amino acids. DNA of the CDR3: TGTGCCATCAGCCCCGCCGGGGGACAAGAGACCCAGTACTTC. Protein: CAISPAGGQETQYF.

The chain is built from TRBV7-9 and TRBJ1-1; the D is unclear. The CDR3 consists of 14 residues. Germline V gives CDR1 SEHNR, CDR2 FQNEAQ (reference sequence). The V gene lost 5 bases and the J gene lost 5 bases, with 15 bases spanning the gap. As DNA, the CDR3 is TGTGCCAGCAGCCGAGACGGTTCTAGTACTGAAGCTTTCTTT. This sequence encodes CASSRDGSSTEAFF. Full variable domain (rest looked up from reference TRBV7-9 and TRBJ1-1): DTGVSQNPRHKITKRGQNVTFRCDPISEHNRLYWYRQTLGQGPEFLTYFQNEAQLEKSRLLSDRFSAERPKGSFSTLEIQRTEQGDSAMYLCASSRDGSSTEAFFGQGTRLTVV.

V is TRBV5-1 and J is TRBJ1-6; D call uncertain. The V and J ends lost 0 bases and 6 bases respectively, with 10 bases between them. The CDR3 totals 15 residues. Germline V gene data show CDR1 as SGHRS and CDR2 as YFSETQ. The CDR3 region is CASSLGTSGNSPLHF. The CDR3 region has the DNA TGCGCCAGCAGCTTGGGGACCTCGGGTAATTCACCCCTCCACTTT.

The chain has TRBV6-2 or TRBV6-3 and TRBJ2-7; D is unresolved. The CDR3 covers 12 residues. V lost 5 bases and J lost 3, with 8 bases in between. Germline lookup yields CDR1 MNHEY and CDR2 SVGEGT. The CDR3 is CASSQGIYEQYF. CDR3 nucleotides: TGTGCCAGCAGTCAAGGGATCTACGAGCAGTACTTC.

The CDR3 here is CASRPSSYNSPLHF. In DNA, the CDR3 is TGTGCCAGCCGCCCGAGCTCCTATAATTCACCCCTCCACTTT. The gene calls are TRBV28 and TRBJ1-6, with D unresolved. The germline V gene has CDR1 MDHEN and CDR2 SYDVKM. V was shortened by 8 bases and J by 0 bases, with 8 bases between the two germline ends. The CDR3 is made up of 14 amino acids.

This sequence joins TRBV29-1 and TRBJ1-2; TRBD1 agrees at 8 bases. Germline loops: CDR1 SQVTM, CDR2 ANQGSEA. The CDR3 has 15 residues. With V trimmed by 1 base and J by 7 bases, 11 bases remained unmatched. As DNA, the CDR3 is TGCAGCGTTGAAGCAACAGGGGGGCCTTGGGGTGGCTACACCTTC. This codes for CSVEATGGPWGGYTF.

The chain carries TRBV7-2 and TRBJ1-2, with a possible D match to TRBD1 (6 bases). V was cut by 3 bases and J by 7 bases, with 12 bases left in between. This CDR3 contains 13 residues. The germline V gene has CDR1 SGHTA and CDR2 FQGNSA. The CDR3 reads CASSFNRVRGYTF. The CDR3 nucleotides are TGTGCCAGCAGCTTTAACAGGGTCCGTGGCTACACCTTC.

In nucleotides, the CDR3 is TGTGCCAGCAGCTCCACCCCGTACAAGTGGCCCAATCAGCCCCAGCATTTT. Translated, it gives CASSSTPYKWPNQPQHF. This rearrangement joins TRBV7-2 to TRBJ1-5; D call uncertain. The CDR3 covers 17 residues. The germline V gene encodes CDR1 SGHTA and CDR2 FQGNSA. Trimming left V 4 bases short and J 3 bases short, with 19 bases between. The variable domain in full, with the rest retrieved from reference TRBV7-2 and TRBJ1-5, is GAGVSQSPSNKVTEKGKDVELRCDPISGHTALYWYRQSLGQGLEFLIYFQGNSAPDKSGLPSDRFSAERTGGSVSTLTIQRTQQEDSAVYLCASSSTPYKWPNQPQHFGDGTRLSIL.

This clone was seen only once. The chain has TRBV28 and TRBJ2-7; possibly TRBD2 for D (7 bases). CDR1 is MDHEN and CDR2 is SYDVKM in the germline V gene. V was pared by 10 bases and J by 6 bases, with 16 bases between. This CDR3 is built from 12 residues. CDR3 in amino acids: CATGGQGLEQYV. The CDR3 nucleotides read TGTGCCACCGGGGGGCAGGGGCTCGAGCAGTACGTC.

The J gene is TRBJ2-3, the V gene TRBV7-2, with D tentatively TRBD2 (6 bases). The V end was cut by 2 bases, the J end by 4 bases, with 13 bases between. Looked up from germline, CDR1 is SGHTA and CDR2 is FQGNSA. The CDR3 consists of 15 residues. In nucleotides, the CDR3 is TGTGCCAGCAGCTTACCCCACGGGGGAGCAGATACGCAGTATTTT. It codes for CASSLPHGGADTQYF.

The chain joins TRBV18 to TRBJ1-1, with unresolved D. With 2 bases removed from V and 0 bases from J, the gap between germline ends came to 7 bases. The CDR3 has 14 residues. The germline gives CDR1 KGHSH, CDR2 LQKENI. The CDR3 DNA follows: TGTGCCAGCTCACCATACCAAGTGAACACTGAAGCTTTCTTT. Translated, it gives CASSPYQVNTEAFF.

This chain links TRBV4-2 with TRBJ1-4, with D possibly matching TRBD1 (5 bases). The CDR3 is 20 amino acids. Trimming pared 4 bases from V and 6 bases from J, leaving 30 bases between. The V gene's germline CDR1 is LGHNA and CDR2 YNFKEQ. CDR3 sequence (DNA): TGTGCCAGCAGCCCCTCAGGGAGAGGGACGGACCAACTTATTGATGAAAAACTGTTTTTT. It yields the protein CASSPSGRGTDQLIDEKLFF.

The V gene is TRBV24-1, the J gene TRBJ2-7; D is possibly TRBD2 (7 bases). CDR3 length: 16 residues. V lost 9 bases and J 4 bases, leaving 24 bases between the germline ends. The germline gives CDR1 KGHDR, CDR2 SFDVKD. The CDR3 protein is CATQREGDMVTYEQYV. The DNA for the CDR3 is TGTGCCACCCAGAGGGAGGGGGACATGGTAACTTACGAGCAGTACGTC.

This clone occurred once. The genes are TRBV10-3 and TRBJ2-1, with D perhaps matching TRBD1 (6 bases). Trimming shortened V by 4 bases and J by 4 bases, and 11 bases separated the two germline ends. This CDR3 is built from 14 residues. Germline V gene sequence: CDR1 ENHRY, CDR2 SYGVKD. CDR3 DNA: TGTGCCATCAGTGCGCTAGGACAGTACAATGAGCAGTTCTTC. Amino acids: CAISALGQYNEQFF.